The 23 T cell receptor beta chains in this list originate from one sample, sequenced in a study of cytotoxic CD8 clonotypes in ibrutinib-treated CLL. Clones were read by immunoSEQ multiplex PCR, and TCRdb kept only the in-frame ones, dropping some. The table lists about 150,000 clones, about 78% of them singletons. Sequenced material: PBMCs, taken after 24 months of ibrutinib treatment. These TCRs come from a human donor with chronic lymphocytic leukemia.

The chain has TRBV5-1 and TRBJ1-4; no firm D call. There are 13 residues in the CDR3. Deletions cut 0 bases from V and 8 bases from J, with 8 bases between. CDR1 and CDR2 from the germline V gene are SGHRS and YFSETQ. The CDR3 DNA is TGCGCCAGCAGCTTGGCCCAGACCGAAAAACTGTTTTTT. Its protein product is CASSLAQTEKLFF.

J is TRBJ1-6 and V is TRBV14; D is possibly TRBD1 (5 bases). The ends were cut back, 1 base at V and 9 bases at J, with 13 bases in the middle. The CDR3 runs to 15 residues. The germline V gene has CDR1 SGHDN and CDR2 FVKESK. The CDR3 protein is CASSQGGEWGSPLHF. DNA for the CDR3: TGTGCCAGCAGCCAAGGGGGCGAGTGGGGTTCACCCCTCCACTTT.

The J gene is TRBJ1-5, the V gene TRBV7-2, with D possibly being TRBD1 (5 bases). CDR1 and CDR2 (germline): SGHTA, FQGNSA. This CDR3 is built from 13 residues. V gave up 4 bases and J gave up 4 bases, with 8 bases separating them. CDR3 sequence (DNA): TGTGCCAGCAGCTCTGAGGGGAATCAGCCCCAGCATTTT. Translated, it gives CASSSEGNQPQHF.

The chain has TRBV7-8 and TRBJ2-1; TRBD2 aligns across 13 bases. The CDR3 totals 17 residues. The germline gives CDR1 SGHVS, CDR2 FQNEAQ. Trimming removed 5 bases from V and 10 bases from J; junction bases left unmatched: 14. The CDR3 loop reads CASSPLGAGLAGVEQFF. In DNA, the CDR3 is TGTGCCAGCAGCCCATTAGGGGCCGGACTAGCGGGAGTAGAGCAGTTCTTC.

This chain connects TRBV6-5 to TRBJ2-7; 9 bases fit TRBD2. With 2 bases clipped from V and 2 bases from J, the junction kept 1 base outside the gene matches. Looked up from germline, CDR1 is MNHEY and CDR2 is SVGAGI. This CDR3 comprises 14 residues. CDR3 nucleotide sequence: TGTGCCAGCAGTTACGGCGGGAGGGCCTACGAGCAGTACTTC. This translates into CASSYGGRAYEQYF.

The table lists this clone with a few counts. The gene calls are TRBV7-2 and TRBJ2-2; unclear D gene. This CDR3 has 14 residues. Germline assignment: CDR1 SGHTA and CDR2 FQGNSA. Trimming pared 4 bases from V and 7 bases from J, leaving 13 bases between. This chain's CDR3 is CASSSALPRGELFF. The CDR3 coding sequence is TGTGCCAGCAGCTCGGCCCTCCCCCGCGGGGAGCTGTTTTTT.

The chain carries TRBV28 and TRBJ2-7; 11 bases align to TRBD1. This CDR3 comprises 15 residues. Germline lookup yields CDR1 MDHEN and CDR2 SYDVKM. With 6 bases clipped from V and 3 bases from J, the junction kept 7 bases outside the gene matches. CDR3 in DNA: TGTGCCAGCAGCCCAGCCGGGACAGGGGGCTACGAGCAGTACTTC. It encodes CASSPAGTGGYEQYF.

The chain has TRBV7-2 and TRBJ2-3; possibly TRBD2 for D (5 bases). Germline CDR1 reads SGHTA; CDR2 reads FQGNSA. Trimming cost V 5 bases and J 5 bases, with 11 bases left between them. The CDR3 is 13 residues long. CDR3 sequence reads: CASSPGLEDTQYF. The CDR3 DNA reads as TGTGCCAGCAGCCCCGGACTCGAAGATACGCAGTATTTT.

This chain joins TRBV28 and TRBJ2-1, with D uncertain. CDR1 MDHEN and CDR2 SYDVKM come from the germline V gene. Trimming removed 4 bases at V and 3 bases at J, with 7 bases between. The CDR3 has 13 residues. CDR3 nucleotide sequence: TGTGCCAGCAGTTACCCCGGCTACAATGAGCAGTTCTTC. Protein: CASSYPGYNEQFF.

The rearrangement uses TRBV27 and TRBJ2-2; a weak D match, TRBD1 (6 bases). CDR1 is MNHEY and CDR2 is SMNVEV in the germline V gene (reference sequence). Between the trimmed V and J ends, which lost 2 bases and 1 base, there was a span of 8 bases. The CDR3 sequence is 15 residues long. CDR3: CASSLGDKNTGELFF. The DNA of the CDR3 is TGTGCCAGCAGTTTAGGGGACAAGAACACCGGGGAGCTGTTTTTT.

The chain links TRBV4-3 to TRBJ2-1; perhaps TRBD1 as D (6 bases). CDR1 LGHNA and CDR2 YSLEER come from the germline V gene. V lost 2 bases, J lost 7 bases, and 15 bases lay in between. The CDR3 extends over 15 amino acids. CDR3 in DNA: TGCGCCAGCAGCCAAATTGTGGGGGCCCAGAATGAGCAGTTCTTC. Protein: CASSQIVGAQNEQFF.

The chain is built from TRBV7-2 and TRBJ1-1, with D perhaps TRBD1 (5 bases). V was clipped by 2 bases and J by 3 bases, with 13 bases between them. Per the germline V gene, CDR1 is SGHTA and CDR2 is FQGNSA. CDR3 length: 15 amino acids. The CDR3 bases are TGTGCCAGCAGCTTATTGGTCGGAGGGGACACTGAAGCTTTCTTT. Translating it yields CASSLLVGGDTEAFF.

The chain couples TRBV5-6 to TRBJ2-6; D may be TRBD1 (6 bases). Germline CDR1 reads SGHDT; CDR2 reads YYEEEE. This CDR3 has 16 amino acids. V dropped 0 bases and J dropped 1 base, with 8 bases sitting between them. This chain's CDR3 is CASSLERGSGANVLTF. The CDR3 bases are TGTGCCAGCAGCTTGGAAAGGGGGTCTGGGGCCAACGTCCTGACTTTC.

CDR3 in DNA: TGTGCCAGCAGCCCCGGGCGGGGCAATCAGCCCCAGCATTTT. Translated: CASSPGRGNQPQHF. The J gene is TRBJ1-5, the V gene TRBV7-9; D is undetermined. CDR3 length: 14 amino acids. Trimming cost V 5 bases and J 2 bases, with 10 bases left between them. Germline assignment: CDR1 SEHNR and CDR2 FQNEAQ (reference sequence).

The rearrangement uses TRBV18 and TRBJ2-2; perhaps TRBD1 as D (5 bases). CDR1 is KGHSH and CDR2 is LQKENI in the germline V gene. This CDR3 is built from 16 residues. V shed 2 bases and J shed 5 bases, with 15 bases lying between them. DNA of the CDR3: TGTGCCAGCTCACCAGCGGTAGGGGCGAGTACCGGGGAGCTGTTTTTT. As protein: CASSPAVGASTGELFF.

This clone was recorded a few times. The V call is TRBV7-2, the J call TRBJ2-2; D perhaps matches TRBD2 (6 bases). V was pared by 7 bases and J by 0 bases, with 9 bases between. This CDR3 contains 14 residues. Germline V gives CDR1 SGHTA, CDR2 FQGNSA. CDR3 sequence: CASIGGPNTGELFF. The CDR3 coding sequence is TGTGCCAGCATCGGAGGGCCGAACACCGGGGAGCTGTTTTTT.

This clone was found once. V gene TRBV27 combines with J gene TRBJ2-1, with a tentative D call TRBD2 (5 bases). Germline assignment: CDR1 MNHEY and CDR2 SMNVEV (reference sequence). The CDR3 consists of 14 residues. V was cut by 4 bases and J by 1 base, with 8 bases left in between. CDR3 region: CASSSRGSYNEQFF. The CDR3 bases are TGTGCCAGCAGTTCCCGGGGTTCCTACAATGAGCAGTTCTTC.

V usage is TRBV14 and J usage is TRBJ2-5, with a weak D call TRBD1 (6 bases). The V end was cut by 4 bases, the J end by 1 base, with 13 bases between. Looked up from germline, CDR1 is SGHDN and CDR2 is FVKESK. The CDR3 has 15 residues. The CDR3 spells CASSPTTGSQETQYF. The CDR3 region has the DNA TGTGCCAGCAGCCCGACCACAGGGAGCCAAGAGACCCAGTACTTC.

The J gene is TRBJ1-1, the V gene TRBV12-5; D gene uncertain. Germline V gene data show CDR1 as LGHNT and CDR2 as FRNRAP. The V gene lost 1 base and the J gene lost 2 bases, with 14 bases spanning the gap. The CDR3 has 16 residues. The CDR3 bases are TGTGCTAGTGGTTTGGACCGAGACAATACTAACACTGAAGCTTTCTTT. Protein product: CASGLDRDNTNTEAFF.

The chain carries TRBV5-5 and TRBJ1-2; D unclear. The CDR3 contains 14 residues. Trimming left V 4 bases short and J 3 bases short, with 13 bases between. CDR1 and CDR2 (germline): SGHKS, YYEKEE (reference sequence). This chain's CDR3 is CASSPGDGYYGYTF. The CDR3, as DNA: TGTGCCAGCAGCCCCGGAGACGGGTACTATGGCTACACCTTC.

This clone was counted at least ten times. The germline gene is not matched at one end of the junction; a read error may be the cause. Other DNA sequences in the sample encode the same CDR3. This chain links TRBV18 with TRBJ2-2; 7 positions match TRBD1. The CDR3 runs to 15 residues. Germline assignment: CDR1 KGHSH and CDR2 LQKENI. Written as DNA, the CDR3 is TGTGCCAGCTCCCCACAGGGGACGAACACCGGGGAGCTGTTTTTT. It translates to CASSPQGTNTGELFF. Complete variable domain (other parts from reference TRBV18 and TRBJ2-2): NAGVMQNPRHLVRRRGQEARLRCSPMKGHSHVYWYRQLPEEGLKFMVYLQKENIIDESGMPKERFSAEFPKEGPSILRIQQVVRGDSAAYFCASSPQGTNTGELFFGEGSRLTVL.

The rearrangement uses TRBV7-9 and TRBJ2-2; D is ambiguous. The length of the CDR3 is 14 residues. The germline V and J ends were trimmed by 5 bases and 3 bases, with 10 bases remaining between them. Germline V gives CDR1 SEHNR, CDR2 FQNEAQ (reference sequence). In DNA form, the CDR3 reads TGTGCCAGCAGCGGGCAGCCCCACACCGGGGAGCTGTTTTTT. Translation: CASSGQPHTGELFF.

This chain uses TRBV2 with TRBJ1-2; perhaps TRBD1 as D (6 bases). Germline V lookup: CDR1 SNHLY, CDR2 FYNNEI. The V gene lost 2 bases and the J gene lost 7 bases, with 17 bases spanning the gap. The CDR3 covers 15 residues. The chain's CDR3 is CASSERGGGDGGYTF. The CDR3, as DNA: TGTGCCAGCAGTGAACGGGGAGGGGGAGACGGTGGCTACACCTTC.